This entry features one T cell receptor beta chain sequence. No antigen is known for it. One base away there is no much larger clone; base qualities are not given. TCR CDR3 regions were amplified from genomic DNA by multiplex PCR using the deep immunoSEQ assay. Extracted genomic DNA from each cell subset was distributed evenly across all wells of several immunoSEQ 96-well plates, and each plate was treated as a replicate. For sorted subsets, about 200 ng genomic DNA, equal to tens of thousands of T cell genomes, was loaded into each replicate PCR. Purified libraries were measured with a Qubit 3.0 fluorometer, size-checked on a Bioanalyzer 2100, and measured again with the KAPA Library Quantification kit. A separate single-read 150-cycle Illumina NextSeq 550 flow cell was used to sequence each immunoSEQ 96-well plate. On the study's bioinformatics: The immunoSEQ output contained only junctional sequences without quality scores, so filtering could not match that applied to full-length reads. To assign V/J genes and CDR3, sequences were annotated using PyIR, a Python wrapper for IgBLAST v1.9, with IMGT germline references. Reads were removed for weak V/J assignments (E-value above 1e-6), missing CDR3, stop codons, out-of-frame junctions, or ambiguous translated residues. V3J clonotypes were defined as sequences sharing the same inferred V gene, J gene, and CDR3 amino acid sequence. Percentage overlap between repertoires was calculated by dividing the number of shared unique clonotypes by the size of the smaller repertoire. Three approaches were used to assess repertoire richness: RTK rarefaction, the Chao1 estimator, and Recon v2.1 estimates of unobserved clonotypes. For all TCRbeta clonotypes obtained by the gDNA method from a few donors, generation probabilities were computed with OLGA. TCRdb took over this immuneACCESS table, retaining in-frame rearrangements with V and J assigned. Such tables are incomplete; in checked studies, under half of the missing clones stem from an unresolved V gene, and the remainder is unexplained. V, J and clone size are those of that table, while D and trimming were read from the DNA. This sample is represented by around 100,000 clones; less than 80% of them were singletons. Clones ranked in the top ten supply approximately 25% of the sample.

Donors were healthy HIV-negative adults with no recently reported acute infections or vaccinations. Every donor was a Caucasian adult living in Nashville, Tennessee, USA. The CD8 memory samples were a combination of magnetically selected CD45RO+ cells and CCR7-negative CD45RA+ effector memory (TemRA) cells. Blood was obtained by leukapheresis, after which PBMCs were separated by Ficoll-Histopaque density gradient centrifugation and cryopreserved in liquid nitrogen vapor phase. Analytical flow cytometry was used to check the purity and quantity of every magnetically sorted T cell population. From each sorted fraction, genomic DNA was isolated and quantified by UV absorbance on a Nanodrop 2000c. The record originates from a study of shared clonotypes between healthy human individuals (dated by TCRdb to 2019 to 2021). In terms of the full investigation: A few men and a couple of women, aged 18 to 49 years, made up the cohort. Per donor, three plates each were used for CD4 naive and CD4 memory, two for CD8 naive, and one for CD8 memory. To estimate repertoire size and how much clonotypes are shared between individuals, the study performed deep sequencing of blood TCR repertoires from a few healthy adults. Different laboratories and diverse techniques were used to prepare libraries and sequence TCR repertoires, to increase sequencing depth and limit assay-specific biases. Leukapheresis yielded between about 0.9 and 9 billion PBMCs per donor. Here is what the overall study found, with its caveats: Clonotypes shared by all four sorted-subset donors showed higher generation probabilities than non-shared clonotypes. Naive subsets generally had larger estimated clonotype richness than memory subsets. Pairwise subsampling indicated that sequencing depth was expected to affect the degree of clonotype sharing among donors. Sampling was limited to blood, and TCR repertoires in tissue likely differ from TCR repertoires in blood. The genetic and exposure-history diversity represented was limited by the small number of donors. Even with the large sequencing depth, rarefaction of the sorted-subset datasets indicated that sequencing was incomplete. Across four donors, roughly 5.4% of naive CD4, roughly 3.5% of naive CD8, 2.3% of memory CD4, and about 0.44% of memory CD8 clonotypes were shared.

The germline V gene specifies SQVTM as CDR1 and ANQGSEA as CDR2. The CDR3 covers 12 residues, taking in both the cysteine and the phenylalanine. The CDR3 DNA has 36 bases and is translated from base 1. V loses 8 bases, J loses 0 bases, and the germline ends lie 10 bases apart. The V gene is TRBV29-1 and the J gene is TRBJ2-5; possibly the D gene is TRBD1, per 5 matching bases. The TCR was taken from a woman aged 30 to 39 in good health. The sequenced sample consisted of memory CD8+ T cells sorted from blood. The sample's cell subset or site label is to be understood as: CD45RO+ cells pooled with CCR7-negative TemRA cells. The CDR3 has the sequence CSSRQNQETQYF. The nucleotide sequence reads as follows: TGCAGCTCACGACAGAACCAAGAGACCCAGTACTTC.